This T cell receptor (beta chain) was profiled in a study of cytomegalovirus exposure and HLA in healthy donors. The CDR3 spans 15 residues. CDR1 and CDR2 (germline): MNHNY, SVGAGI (reference sequence). Trimming removed 10 bases from V and 6 bases from J; junction bases left unmatched: 13. PCR was performed using 60 Vbeta and 13 Jbeta primers. The repertoire was sequenced with immunoSEQ multiplex PCR; TCRdb's copy has only in-frame clones and lacks some. The sample records some 97,000 clones, around three quarters being singletons. The TCR sequence derives from a woman between 50 and 59 years old in good health and CMV-seropositive. Sequencing used PBMCs. The chain uses TRBV6-6 and TRBJ2-2; 8 bases align to TRBD2. In DNA form, the CDR3 reads TGTGCCACCAATAGCGGGGCGGGAGACGCCGGGGAGCTGTTTTTT. It yields the protein CATNSGAGDAGELFF.